This T cell receptor beta chain was sequenced for a study of T cells after yellow fever vaccination. Study results and limitations: After the booster, 96% of CD4 and roughly nine tenths of CD8 primary-response clones were re-detected.

In regard to this clonotype: No antigen is known for it.

In germline, CDR1 is SEHNR, CDR2 FQNEAQ (reference sequence). V gave up 8 bases and J gave up 7 bases; unmatched junction bases: 12. This CDR3 is 15 amino acids long. Via MiXCR, TCRdb re-called the 5' RACE reads, giving one row per CDR3 protein. The sample holds about 510,000 distinct CDR3 sequences; roughly a fifth are singletons and the top ten take roughly a sixth. The V gene is TRBV7-9, the J gene TRBJ2-4, with TRBD2 identical over 9 bases. The clonotype comes from a man aged 18 to 30 who received the YFV17D yellow fever vaccine. The sample in question was PBMCs, obtained about 20 days after the first yellow fever vaccination. The CDR3 loop is CASGQGGGAVNIQYF. The CDR3 bases are TGTGCCAGCGGCCAGGGCGGGGGGGCGGTGAACATTCAGTACTTC.